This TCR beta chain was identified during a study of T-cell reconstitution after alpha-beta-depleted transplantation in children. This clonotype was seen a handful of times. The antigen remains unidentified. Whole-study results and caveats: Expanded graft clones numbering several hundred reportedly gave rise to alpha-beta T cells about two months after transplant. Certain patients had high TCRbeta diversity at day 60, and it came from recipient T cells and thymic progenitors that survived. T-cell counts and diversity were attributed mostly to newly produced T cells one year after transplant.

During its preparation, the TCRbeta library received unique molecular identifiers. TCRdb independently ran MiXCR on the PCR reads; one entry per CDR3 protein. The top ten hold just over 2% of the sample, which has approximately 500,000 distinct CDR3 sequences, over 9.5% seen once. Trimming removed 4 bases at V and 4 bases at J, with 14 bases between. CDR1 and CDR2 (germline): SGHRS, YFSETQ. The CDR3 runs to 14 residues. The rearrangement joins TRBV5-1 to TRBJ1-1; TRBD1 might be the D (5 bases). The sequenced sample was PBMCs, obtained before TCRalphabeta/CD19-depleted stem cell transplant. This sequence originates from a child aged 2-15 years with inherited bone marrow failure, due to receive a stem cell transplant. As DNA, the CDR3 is TGCGCCAGCAGCCCGGCGGGCAGGGCCACTGAAGCTTTCTTT. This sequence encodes CASSPAGRATEAFF.